The T cell receptor (beta chain) described here comes from a study of blood T cells in healthy people across ages. The CDR3 consists of 17 residues. V lost 0 bases to trimming and J lost 7 bases, with 17 bases between them. CDR1 and CDR2 (germline): SGHRS, YFSETQ. About 10 milliliters of peripheral blood were drawn from each donor into EDTA-treated tubes. Primed by a sample-barcoded 5' primer and a J-beta primer mix, a second PCR proceeded for about 6 to 11 cycles. TCRdb re-derived calls from the 5' RACE reads in MiXCR, one entry per CDR3 protein. The table lists some 940,000 distinct CDR3 sequences, roughly 29% of them singletons. The same data also contributed to another study, on T cells of mothers and their children.

The chain combines TRBV5-1 with TRBJ1-6, with a possible D match to TRBD1 (6 bases). The material sequenced was blood. This TCR came from a woman in her thirties or forties in good health. CDR3 loop: CASSLEGDPRRNSPLHF. CDR3 DNA: TGCGCCAGCAGCTTGGAGGGGGACCCAAGAAGAAATTCACCCCTCCACTTT.